This TCR beta chain was retrieved from a study of response to subunit inactivated influenza vaccine. TCRdb analysed the RT-PCR reads with MiXCR anew, one entry per CDR3 protein. Counted here are around 470,000 distinct CDR3 sequences, 6.5% to 8% occurring once; the ten biggest clones make up around 12%. The J segment lost 5 bases and the V segment lost 5 bases, leaving 5 bases of the junction unmatched. This CDR3 has 13 amino acids. Germline CDR1 and CDR2: SGHTA and FQGNSA. The table lists this clonotype with a few counts. The starting material was PBMCs from blood, obtained around 2 years after vaccination. This sequence joins TRBV7-2 and TRBJ1-1, with 7 bases fitting TRBD1. This clonotype was obtained from a man between 50 and 70 years old who received an inactivated influenza vaccine. In DNA, the CDR3 is TGTGCCAGCAGCACGGGACAGAGGACTGAAGCTTTCTTT. Residues: CASSTGQRTEAFF.